The 2 T cell receptor beta chains presented below share a single source sample, sequenced in a study of technical replicates of blood from a handful of donors. Generated by immunoSEQ multiplex PCR, the TCRdb table keeps only in-frame clones and is missing some. The table shows about 49,000 clones, with roughly nine tenths occurring only once. The sequencing input was PBMCs. All receptors derive from a human donor in good health. Some clones in this sample may be carry-over from other donors' samples.

This clone came up once. The CDR3 sequence is CASSTPQGVRTGELFF. CDR3 in DNA: TGTGCCAGCAGTACTCCGCAGGGGGTGCGCACCGGGGAGCTGTTTTTT. The chain combines TRBV6-6 with TRBJ2-2; 7 nucleotides match TRBD1. Per the germline V gene, CDR1 is MNHNY and CDR2 is SVGAGI (reference sequence). The CDR3 contains 16 residues. With 5 bases clipped from V and 4 bases from J, the junction kept 10 bases outside the gene matches.

The V and J genes are TRBV5-1 and TRBJ1-3; 8 bases match TRBD1. The CDR3 length is 15 residues. Trimming cost V 4 bases and J 8 bases; bases outside gene matches: 11. Germline V gene data show CDR1 as SGHRS and CDR2 as YFSETQ. The CDR3 protein is CASSETGAPQYTIYF. The CDR3 bases are TGCGCCAGCAGCGAGACAGGGGCCCCCCAGTACACCATATATTTT.